The clone carrying this T cell receptor (beta chain) occurred a few times. Its antigen remains unidentified. This record comes from a study of CD8+ T cells in alopecia areata. Study conclusions and caveats: Because of a solitary nonresponder, the connection of baseline CD8+ expansion to response stays uncertain.

This CDR3 region has 13 residues. Germline V gene data show CDR1 as LGHNT and CDR2 as FRNRAP. Trimming removed 10 bases from V and 10 bases from J, with 21 bases in between. Treatment in this sample: oral pan-JAK inhibitor, 5-10 mg twice daily. Patients with alopecia areata provided lesional scalp punch biopsies as well as peripheral blood. RNA was isolated and reverse transcribed to cDNA, the sequencing template. TCRdb's table, derived via immunoSEQ multiplex PCR, lists solely in-frame clones and lacks some. The table records about 200,000 clones, around two fifths of them present only once. The material was CD4+ T cells sorted from blood, obtained between weeks 30 and 35, from a patient treated with tofacitinib. The clonotype originates from a human donor with alopecia areata. The chain combines TRBV12-5 with TRBJ2-3, with a weak D call TRBD1 (5 bases). CDR3 sequence (DNA): TGTGCTACCACGGTTTTCGGCAGACAGTCGCAGTATTTT. The encoded protein is CATTVFGRQSQYF.